This T cell receptor beta chain was sequenced during a study of OX40 agonist ivuxolimab in advanced cancers. Overall study: Among those treated, three patients had partial responses, one with hepatocellular carcinoma and two with cutaneous melanoma.

The V and J ends lost 3 bases and 6 bases, in that order; junction bases with no gene match: 10. CDR3 length: 17 amino acids. Germline-derived CDR1 and CDR2 are LNHDA and SQIVND (reference sequence). Assay used: immunoSEQ multiplex PCR; TCRdb lists only in-frame clones, some missing. Among tens of thousands of clones, 70% to 90% were seen once, and the ten largest hold roughly 0.79%. The specimen comprised CD4+ or CD8+ T cells sorted from blood, sampled in a trial of the OX40 agonist ivuxolimab. The clonotype was recovered from an adult with an advanced solid tumor such as melanoma, head and neck, liver or kidney cancer. The rearrangement links TRBV19 to TRBJ2-2, with 10 bases that match TRBD2. DNA for the CDR3: TGTGCCAGTAGTATCCGGCTAGCGGGAGAATCGGCCGGGGAGCTGTTTTTT. Amino acids: CASSIRLAGESAGELFF.